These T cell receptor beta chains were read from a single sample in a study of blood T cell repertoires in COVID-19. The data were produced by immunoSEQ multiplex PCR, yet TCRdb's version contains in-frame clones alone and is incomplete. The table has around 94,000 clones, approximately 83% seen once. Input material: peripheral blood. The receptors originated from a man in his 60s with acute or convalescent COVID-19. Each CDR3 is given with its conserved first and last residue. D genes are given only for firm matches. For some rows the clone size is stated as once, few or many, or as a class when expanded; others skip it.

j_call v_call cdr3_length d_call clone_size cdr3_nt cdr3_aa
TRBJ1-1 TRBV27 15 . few TGTGCCAGCACCGCCCTACCACCCGCGAACACTGAAGCTTTCTTT CASTALPPANTEAFF
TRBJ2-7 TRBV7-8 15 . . TGTGCCAGCAGCTTAGAAGGGACTCCCTACTACGAGCAGTACTTC CASSLEGTPYYEQYF
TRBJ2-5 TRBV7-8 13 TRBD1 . TGTGCCAGCAGCTTACGACAGGGAGTGACCCAGTACTTC CASSLRQGVTQYF
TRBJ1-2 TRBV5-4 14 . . TGTGCCAGCACGGGGTTACTGGGGTCCTATGGCTACACCTTC CASTGLLGSYGYTF
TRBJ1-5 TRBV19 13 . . TGTGCCAGTAGTATAGGGAGAAATCAGCCCCAGCATTTT CASSIGRNQPQHF
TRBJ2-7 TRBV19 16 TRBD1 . TGTGCCAGTAGTCCGGTTCCCGACAGGGGGTTCTACGAGCAGTACTTC CASSPVPDRGFYEQYF
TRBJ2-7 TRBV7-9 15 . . TGTGCCAGCAGCTGGTGGACGGGGGTCTACTACGAGCAGTACTTC CASSWWTGVYYEQYF
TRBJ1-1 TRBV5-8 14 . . TGTGCCAGCAGCTTGTCTGGGACTAACACTGAAGCTTTCTTT CASSLSGTNTEAFF
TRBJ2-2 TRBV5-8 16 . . TGTGCCAGCAGCTTGAAATTGTCAGACAGAGCTCGGGAGCTGTTTTTT CASSLKLSDRARELFF
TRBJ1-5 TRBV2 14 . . TGTGCCAGCAGCAAAGACAGCCCCAATCAGCCCCAGCATTTT CASSKDSPNQPQHF
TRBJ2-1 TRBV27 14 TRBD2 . TGTGCCAGCAGTCCTCAAACGGCGGGGGATGAGCAGTTCTTC CASSPQTAGDEQFF
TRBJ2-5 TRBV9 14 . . TGTGCCAGCAGCACTTGGACGGGGCAAGAGACCCAGTACTTC CASSTWTGQETQYF
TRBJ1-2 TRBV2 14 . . TGTGCCAGCAGTGAACAGGATGGGTCCTATGGCTACACCTTC CASSEQDGSYGYTF
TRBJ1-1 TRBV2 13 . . TGTGCCAGCAGTGAACGGCGGCACACTGAAGCTTTCTTT CASSERRHTEAFF
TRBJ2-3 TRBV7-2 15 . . TGTGCCAGCAGCTTATCGGTTATGCGATCAGATACGCAGTATTTT CASSLSVMRSDTQYF
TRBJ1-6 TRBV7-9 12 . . TGTGCCAGCAGCCCCACAAATTCACCCCTCCACTTT CASSPTNSPLHF
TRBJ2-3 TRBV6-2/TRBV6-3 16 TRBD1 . TGTGCCAGCAGTACGCCGAGGACAGGGCGCACAGATACGCAGTATTTT CASSTPRTGRTDTQYF
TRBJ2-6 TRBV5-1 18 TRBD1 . TGCGCCAGCAGCTTGGACGGACAGGGACACTCTGGGGCCAACGTCCTGACTTTC CASSLDGQGHSGANVLTF
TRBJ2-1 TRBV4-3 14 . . TGCGCCAGCAGCCAGTTCTACAGGGACAATGAGCAGTTCTTC CASSQFYRDNEQFF
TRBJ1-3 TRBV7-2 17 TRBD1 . TGTGCCAGCAGCTCCTTCGGACAGGGCCGGACTGGAAACACCATATATTTT CASSSFGQGRTGNTIYF
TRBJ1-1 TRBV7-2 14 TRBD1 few TGTGCCAGCAGCACTCGGACAGGTAGCACTGAAGCTTTCTTT CASSTRTGSTEAFF
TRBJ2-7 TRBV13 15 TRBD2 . TGTGCCAGCAGCCTTCGACTAGCGGGAGCCTACGAGCAGTACTTC CASSLRLAGAYEQYF
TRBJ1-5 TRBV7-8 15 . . TGTGCCAGCAGCTTAGGGGGTGGGGGGGCTCAGCCCCAGCATTTT CASSLGGGGAQPQHF
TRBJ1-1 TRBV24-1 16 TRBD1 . TGTGCCACCAGTGATTCGGCACAGGGGGCAAACACTGAAGCTTTCTTT CATSDSAQGANTEAFF
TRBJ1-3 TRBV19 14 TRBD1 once TGTGCCAGTAGAACCACAGGGGATGGAAACACCATATATTTT CASRTTGDGNTIYF
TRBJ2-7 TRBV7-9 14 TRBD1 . TGTGCCAGCAGCCCCGGTACAGGGGAATACGAGCAGTACTTC CASSPGTGEYEQYF
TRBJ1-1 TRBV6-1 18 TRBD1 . TGTGCCAGCAGAGAACTCCGGGGGACAGGGGGCGGAGGCACTGAAGCTTTCTTT CASRELRGTGGGGTEAFF
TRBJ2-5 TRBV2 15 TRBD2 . TGTGCCAGCAAACTAGCGGGGGGGCCTCAAGAGACCCAGTACTTC CASKLAGGPQETQYF
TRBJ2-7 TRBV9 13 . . TGTGCCAGCAGCCCCTCCCTTGCCTACGAGCAGTACTTC CASSPSLAYEQYF
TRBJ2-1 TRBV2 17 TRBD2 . TGTGCCAGCAAAGAAACTAGCGGGGGGGCCATCTACAATGAGCAGTTCTTC CASKETSGGAIYNEQFF
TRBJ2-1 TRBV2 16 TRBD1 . TGTGCCAGCAGTCGGCAGGGGGCGAGCTCCTACAATGAGCAGTTCTTC CASSRQGASSYNEQFF
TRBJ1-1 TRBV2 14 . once TGTGCCATCAGAGGAGGAAGAGGGAACACTGAAGCTTTCTTT CAIRGGRGNTEAFF
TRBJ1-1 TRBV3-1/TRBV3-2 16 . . TGTGCCAGCAGCCAACTTGACAGGACCAAGAACACTGAAGCTTTCTTT CASSQLDRTKNTEAFF
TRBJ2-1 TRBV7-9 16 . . TGTGCCAGCAGCTTAGCGCAGGGAGGCTCCTACAATGAGCAGTTCTTC CASSLAQGGSYNEQFF
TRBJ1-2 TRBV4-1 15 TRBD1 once TGCGCCAGCAGCCCCTTCCCGGGACAGGGGTATGGCTACACCTTC CASSPFPGQGYGYTF
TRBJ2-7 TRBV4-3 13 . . TGCGCCAGCAGCCAAGATAGGGGATACGAGCAGTACTTC CASSQDRGYEQYF
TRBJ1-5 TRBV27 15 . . TGTGCCAGCAGTCCCCGGAGCATAGGCAATCAGCCCCAGCATTTT CASSPRSIGNQPQHF
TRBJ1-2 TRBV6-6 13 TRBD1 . TGTGCCAGCAGTACGGGACAGTCCTATGGCTACACCTTC CASSTGQSYGYTF
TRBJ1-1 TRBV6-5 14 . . TGTGCCAGCAGCCTCGACAGCGCGAACACTGAAGCTTTCTTT CASSLDSANTEAFF
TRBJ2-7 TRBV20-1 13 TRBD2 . TGCAGTGCTAGTGTAGCGGGGGACTACGAGCAGTACTTC CSASVAGDYEQYF
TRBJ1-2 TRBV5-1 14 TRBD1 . TGCGCCAGCAGCTTGCAACAGGGGGCGAAGGGCTACACCTTC CASSLQQGAKGYTF
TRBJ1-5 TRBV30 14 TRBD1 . TGTGCCTGGAGTGTACAGGGGGCAGTGGAGCCCCAGCATTTT CAWSVQGAVEPQHF
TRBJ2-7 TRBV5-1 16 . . TGCGCCAGCAGCTTGAGTCCCGACACCTCCCTCTACGAGCAGTACTTC CASSLSPDTSLYEQYF
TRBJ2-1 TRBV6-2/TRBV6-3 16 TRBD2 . TGTGCCAGCAGTCCAGGGACTAGCGGGGCGTGGGGTGAGCAGTTCTTC CASSPGTSGAWGEQFF
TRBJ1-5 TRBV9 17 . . TGTGCCAGCAGCGTAGGGGTGGACAGCGATAGCAATCAGCCCCAGCATTTT CASSVGVDSDSNQPQHF
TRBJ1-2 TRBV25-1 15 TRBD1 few TGTGCCAGCAGTGGGACGAGGGGGCGCAAGTATGGCTACACCTTC CASSGTRGRKYGYTF
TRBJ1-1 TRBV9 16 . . TGTGCCAGCAGCTCCCCTGCCGGACTCCAGAACACTGAAGCTTTCTTT CASSSPAGLQNTEAFF